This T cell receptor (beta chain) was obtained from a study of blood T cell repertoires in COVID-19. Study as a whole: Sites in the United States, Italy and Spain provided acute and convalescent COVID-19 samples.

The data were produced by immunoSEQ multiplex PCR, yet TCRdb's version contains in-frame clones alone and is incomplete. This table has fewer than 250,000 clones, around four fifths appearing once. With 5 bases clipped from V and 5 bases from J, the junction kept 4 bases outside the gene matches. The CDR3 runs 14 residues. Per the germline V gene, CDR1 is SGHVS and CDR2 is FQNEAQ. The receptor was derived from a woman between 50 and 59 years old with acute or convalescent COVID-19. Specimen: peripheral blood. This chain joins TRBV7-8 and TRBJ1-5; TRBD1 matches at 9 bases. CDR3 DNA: TGTGCCAGCAGCACACAGGGGGCTTATCAGCCCCAGCATTTT. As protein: CASSTQGAYQPQHF.